This T cell receptor (beta chain) was identified during a study of blood T cell repertoires in COVID-19. Study details: Acute and convalescent COVID-19 samples came from the United States, Italy and Spain.

Libraries were prepared by immunoSEQ multiplex PCR; TCRdb keeps only in-frame clonotypes and omits some of them. The table records approximately 160,000 clones, around four fifths of them present only once. Residents of 24 US areas, aged about 18 to 95 years, made up the participants. This clone was recorded once. This CDR3 contains 14 residues. V dropped 4 bases and J dropped 7; count of bases not matched to a gene: 7. CDR1 and CDR2 (germline): MDHEN, SYDVKM. V and J are TRBV28 and TRBJ1-2; 9 bases fit TRBD1. What was sequenced was PBMCs or T cells enriched from blood (not recorded which). This TCR derives from a woman in her 50s in a cohort exposed to, infected with or recovered from COVID-19 (not recorded which). The CDR3, as DNA: TGTGCCAGCAGTTCCTTACTACAGGGGGCTGGCTACACCTTC. Protein: CASSSLLQGAGYTF.